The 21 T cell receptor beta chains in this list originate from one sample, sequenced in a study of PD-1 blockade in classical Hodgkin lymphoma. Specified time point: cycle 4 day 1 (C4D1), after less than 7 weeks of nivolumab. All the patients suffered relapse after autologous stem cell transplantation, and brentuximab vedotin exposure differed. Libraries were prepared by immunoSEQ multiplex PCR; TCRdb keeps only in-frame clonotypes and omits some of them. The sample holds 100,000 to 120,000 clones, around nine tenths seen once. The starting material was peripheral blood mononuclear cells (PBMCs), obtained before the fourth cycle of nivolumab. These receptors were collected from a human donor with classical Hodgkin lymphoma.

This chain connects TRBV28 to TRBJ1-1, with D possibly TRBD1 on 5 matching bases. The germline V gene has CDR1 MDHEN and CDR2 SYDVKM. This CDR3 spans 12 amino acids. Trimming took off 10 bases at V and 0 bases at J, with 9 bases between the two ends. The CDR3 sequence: CATAQVNTEAFF. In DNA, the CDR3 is TGTGCCACCGCACAGGTGAACACTGAAGCTTTCTTT.

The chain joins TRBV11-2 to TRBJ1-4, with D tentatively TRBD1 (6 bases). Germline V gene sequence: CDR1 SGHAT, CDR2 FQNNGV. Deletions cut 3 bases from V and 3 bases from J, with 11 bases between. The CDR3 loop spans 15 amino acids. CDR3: CASSLNRAANEKLFF. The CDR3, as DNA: TGTGCCAGCAGCTTGAACAGGGCGGCTAATGAAAAACTGTTTTTT.

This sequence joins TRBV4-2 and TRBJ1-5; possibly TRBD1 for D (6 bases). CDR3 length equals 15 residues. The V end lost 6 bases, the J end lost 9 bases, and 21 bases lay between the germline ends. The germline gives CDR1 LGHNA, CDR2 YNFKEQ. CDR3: CASSQTTGSSWPQHF. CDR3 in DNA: TGTGCCAGCAGTCAGACGACAGGTAGTAGTTGGCCCCAGCATTTT.

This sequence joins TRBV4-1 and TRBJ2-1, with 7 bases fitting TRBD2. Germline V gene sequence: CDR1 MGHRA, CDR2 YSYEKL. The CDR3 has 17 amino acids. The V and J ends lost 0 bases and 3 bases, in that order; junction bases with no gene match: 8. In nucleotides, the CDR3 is TGCGCCAGCAGCCAAGAGAAGGGCGGGAGTAACTACAATGAGCAGTTCTTC. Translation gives CASSQEKGGSNYNEQFF.

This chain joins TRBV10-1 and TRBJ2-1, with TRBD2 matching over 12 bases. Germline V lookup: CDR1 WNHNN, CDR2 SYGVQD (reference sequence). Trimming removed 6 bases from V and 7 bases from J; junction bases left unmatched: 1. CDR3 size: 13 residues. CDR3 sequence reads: CASRGTSGNEQFF. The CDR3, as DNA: TGCGCCAGCAGAGGGACTAGCGGGAATGAGCAGTTCTTC.

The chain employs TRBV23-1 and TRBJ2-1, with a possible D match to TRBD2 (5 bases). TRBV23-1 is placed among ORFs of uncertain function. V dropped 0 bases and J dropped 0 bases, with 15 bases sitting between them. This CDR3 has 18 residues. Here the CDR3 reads CASSQSWGSARSYNEQFF. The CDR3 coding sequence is TGCGCCAGCAGTCAATCGTGGGGTAGCGCCCGCTCCTACAATGAGCAGTTCTTC.

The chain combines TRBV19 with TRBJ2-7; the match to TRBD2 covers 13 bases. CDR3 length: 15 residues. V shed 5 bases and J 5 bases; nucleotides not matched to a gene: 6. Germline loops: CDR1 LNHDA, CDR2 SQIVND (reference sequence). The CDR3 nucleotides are TGTGCCAGTAGTGCTACTAGCGGGAGGGGAAACGAGCAGTACTTC. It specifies CASSATSGRGNEQYF.

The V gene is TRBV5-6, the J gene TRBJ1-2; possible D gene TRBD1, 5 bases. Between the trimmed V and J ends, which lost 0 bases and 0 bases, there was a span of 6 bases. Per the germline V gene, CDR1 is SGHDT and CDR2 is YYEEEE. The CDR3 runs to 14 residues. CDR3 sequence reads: CASSLDRSNYGYTF. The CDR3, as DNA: TGTGCCAGCAGCTTGGACAGGTCTAACTATGGCTACACCTTC. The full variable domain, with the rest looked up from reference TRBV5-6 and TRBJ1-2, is DAGVTQSPTHLIKTRGQQVTLRCSPKSGHDTVSWYQQALGQGPQFIFQYYEEEERQRGNFPDRFSGHQFPNYSSELNVNALLLGDSALYLCASSLDRSNYGYTFGSGTRLTVV.

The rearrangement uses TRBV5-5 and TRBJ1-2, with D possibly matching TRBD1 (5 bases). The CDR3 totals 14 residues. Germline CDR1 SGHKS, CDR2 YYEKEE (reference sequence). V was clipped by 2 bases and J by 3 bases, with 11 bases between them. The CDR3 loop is CASSFISRDYGYTF. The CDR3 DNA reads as TGTGCCAGCAGCTTCATAAGCAGGGACTATGGCTACACCTTC.

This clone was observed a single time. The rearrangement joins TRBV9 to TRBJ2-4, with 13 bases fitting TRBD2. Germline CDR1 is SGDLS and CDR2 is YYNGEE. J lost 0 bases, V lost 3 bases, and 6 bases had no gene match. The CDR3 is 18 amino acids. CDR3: CASSDGTSGTLAKNIQYF. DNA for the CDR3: TGTGCCAGCAGCGATGGGACTAGCGGGACGCTAGCCAAAAACATTCAGTACTTC.

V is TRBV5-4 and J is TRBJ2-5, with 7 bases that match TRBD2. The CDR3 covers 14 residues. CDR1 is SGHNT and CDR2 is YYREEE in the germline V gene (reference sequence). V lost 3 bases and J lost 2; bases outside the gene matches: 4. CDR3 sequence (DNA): TGTGCCAGCAGCTCCCTAGCGGAGCAAGAGACCCAGTACTTC. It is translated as CASSSLAEQETQYF.

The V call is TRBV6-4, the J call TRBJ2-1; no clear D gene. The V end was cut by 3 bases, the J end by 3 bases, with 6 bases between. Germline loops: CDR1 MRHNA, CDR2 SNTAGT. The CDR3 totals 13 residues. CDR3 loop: CASSDRSYNEQFF. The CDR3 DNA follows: TGTGCCAGCAGTGATAGGAGCTACAATGAGCAGTTCTTC.

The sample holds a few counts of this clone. CDR3 amino acids: CASSQSHWGYEQYF. Written as DNA, the CDR3 is TGCGCCAGCAGCCAATCACATTGGGGCTACGAGCAGTACTTC. The J gene is TRBJ2-7, the V gene TRBV4-3; D uncertain. Germline CDR1 LGHNA, CDR2 YSLEER. There are 14 residues in the CDR3. V was trimmed by 2 bases and J by 3 bases, leaving 11 bases between them.

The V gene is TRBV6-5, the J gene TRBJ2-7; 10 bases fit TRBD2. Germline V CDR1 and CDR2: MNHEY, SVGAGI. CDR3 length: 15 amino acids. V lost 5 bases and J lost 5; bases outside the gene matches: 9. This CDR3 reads CASSAGLAVLNEQYF. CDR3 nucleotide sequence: TGTGCCAGCAGTGCAGGACTAGCGGTCCTAAACGAGCAGTACTTC.

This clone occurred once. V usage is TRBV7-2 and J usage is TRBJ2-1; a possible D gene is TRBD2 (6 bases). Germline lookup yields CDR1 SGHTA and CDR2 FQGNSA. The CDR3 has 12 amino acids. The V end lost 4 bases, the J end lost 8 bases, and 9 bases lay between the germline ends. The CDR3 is CASSSGAYEQFF. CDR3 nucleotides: TGTGCCAGCAGCTCGGGAGCGTATGAGCAGTTCTTC.

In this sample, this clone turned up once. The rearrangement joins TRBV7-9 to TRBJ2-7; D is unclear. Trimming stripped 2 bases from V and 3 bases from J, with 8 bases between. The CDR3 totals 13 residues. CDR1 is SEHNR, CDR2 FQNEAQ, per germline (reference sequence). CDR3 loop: CASSLSPFYEQYF. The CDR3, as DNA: TGTGCCAGCAGCTTATCTCCATTCTACGAGCAGTACTTC. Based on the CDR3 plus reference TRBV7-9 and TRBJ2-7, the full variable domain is DTGVSQNPRHKITKRGQNVTFRCDPISEHNRLYWYRQTLGQGPEFLTYFQNEAQLEKSRLLSDRFSAERPKGSFSTLEIQRTEQGDSAMYLCASSLSPFYEQYFGPGTRLTVT.

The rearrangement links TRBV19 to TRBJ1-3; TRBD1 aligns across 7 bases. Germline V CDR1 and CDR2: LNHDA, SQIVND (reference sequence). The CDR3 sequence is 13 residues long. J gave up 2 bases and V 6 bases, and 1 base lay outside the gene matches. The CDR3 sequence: CASRQGAGNTIYF. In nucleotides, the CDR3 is TGTGCCAGTAGGCAGGGGGCTGGAAACACCATATATTTT.

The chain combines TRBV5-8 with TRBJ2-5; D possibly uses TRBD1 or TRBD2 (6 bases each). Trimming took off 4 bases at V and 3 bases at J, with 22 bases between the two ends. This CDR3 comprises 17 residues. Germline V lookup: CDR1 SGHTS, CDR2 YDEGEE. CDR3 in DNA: TGTGCCAGCAGCCCCCAGGCGGGGCCGACAGGCGAAGAGACCCAGTACTTC. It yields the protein CASSPQAGPTGEETQYF.

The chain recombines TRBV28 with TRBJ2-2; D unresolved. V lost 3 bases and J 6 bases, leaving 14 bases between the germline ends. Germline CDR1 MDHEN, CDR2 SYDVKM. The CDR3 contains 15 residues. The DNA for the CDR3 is TGTGCCAGCAGTTTTGCCCAGAATCCGCCCGGGGAGCTGTTTTTT. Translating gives CASSFAQNPPGELFF.

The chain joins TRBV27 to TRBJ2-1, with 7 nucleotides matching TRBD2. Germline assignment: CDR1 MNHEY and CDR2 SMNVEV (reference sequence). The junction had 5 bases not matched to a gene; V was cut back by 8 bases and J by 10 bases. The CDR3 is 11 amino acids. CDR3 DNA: TGTGCCAGCTCATGGGGACTAGAGCAGTTCTTC. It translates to CASSWGLEQFF.

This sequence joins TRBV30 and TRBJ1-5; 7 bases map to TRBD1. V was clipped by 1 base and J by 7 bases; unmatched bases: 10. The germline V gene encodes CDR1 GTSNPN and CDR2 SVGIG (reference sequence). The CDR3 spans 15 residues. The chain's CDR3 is CAWSAAGGFGQPQHF. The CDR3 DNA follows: TGTGCCTGGAGTGCCGCAGGGGGTTTCGGGCAGCCCCAGCATTTT.